This paragraph covers one T cell receptor beta chain sequence. This CDR3 region has 14 residues. V shed 2 bases, J shed 5 bases, and the junction held 4 bases outside the gene matches. CDR1 and CDR2 from the germline V gene are KGHSH and LQKENI. Cohorts were assigned according to the clinical history that participants reported. The data belong to a study of blood T cell repertoires in COVID-19. Authors' data handling: Amplification from reference gene primers served as the basis for estimated nucleated cell counts. The table came from immunoSEQ multiplex PCR; TCRdb's copy has only in-frame clones and leaves some out. That table supplies the V and J calls and clone size; D and trimming were determined from the DNA. The top ten hold around 4.5% of the sample, which has about 150,000 clones, just over 85% seen once.

Sequenced input: PBMCs or T cells enriched from blood (not recorded which). The receptor was isolated from a man between 45 and 60 years old who had recovered from COVID-19. The rearrangement links TRBV18 to TRBJ2-3, with 7 bases matching TRBD2. The CDR3: CASSPAGLVDTQYF. CDR3 DNA sequence: TGTGCCAGCTCACCAGCCGGACTAGTAGATACGCAGTATTTT.